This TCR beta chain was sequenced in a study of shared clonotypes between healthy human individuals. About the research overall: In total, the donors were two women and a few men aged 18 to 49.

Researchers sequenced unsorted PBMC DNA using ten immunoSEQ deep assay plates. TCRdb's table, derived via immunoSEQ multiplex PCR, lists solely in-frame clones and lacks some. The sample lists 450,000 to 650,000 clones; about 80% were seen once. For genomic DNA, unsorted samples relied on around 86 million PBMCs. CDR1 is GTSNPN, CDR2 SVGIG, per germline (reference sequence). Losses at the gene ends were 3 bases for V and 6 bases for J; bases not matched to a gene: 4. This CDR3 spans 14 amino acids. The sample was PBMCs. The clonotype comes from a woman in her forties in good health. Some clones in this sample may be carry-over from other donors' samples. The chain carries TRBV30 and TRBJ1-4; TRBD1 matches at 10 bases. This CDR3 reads CAWRSGTGDEKLFF. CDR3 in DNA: TGTGCCTGGAGATCCGGGACAGGGGATGAAAAACTGTTTTTT.